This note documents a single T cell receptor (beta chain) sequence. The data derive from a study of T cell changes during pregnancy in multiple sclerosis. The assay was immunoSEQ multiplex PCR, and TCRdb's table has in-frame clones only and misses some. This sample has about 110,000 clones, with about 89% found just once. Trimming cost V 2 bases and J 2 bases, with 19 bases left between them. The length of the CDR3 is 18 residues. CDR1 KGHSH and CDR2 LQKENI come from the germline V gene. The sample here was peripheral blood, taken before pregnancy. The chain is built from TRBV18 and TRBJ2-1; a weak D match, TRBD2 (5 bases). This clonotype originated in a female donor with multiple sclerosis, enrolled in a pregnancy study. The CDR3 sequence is CASSPFVSLSGTYNEQFF. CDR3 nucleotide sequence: TGTGCCAGCTCACCATTCGTGAGCTTGAGCGGAACCTACAATGAGCAGTTCTTC.